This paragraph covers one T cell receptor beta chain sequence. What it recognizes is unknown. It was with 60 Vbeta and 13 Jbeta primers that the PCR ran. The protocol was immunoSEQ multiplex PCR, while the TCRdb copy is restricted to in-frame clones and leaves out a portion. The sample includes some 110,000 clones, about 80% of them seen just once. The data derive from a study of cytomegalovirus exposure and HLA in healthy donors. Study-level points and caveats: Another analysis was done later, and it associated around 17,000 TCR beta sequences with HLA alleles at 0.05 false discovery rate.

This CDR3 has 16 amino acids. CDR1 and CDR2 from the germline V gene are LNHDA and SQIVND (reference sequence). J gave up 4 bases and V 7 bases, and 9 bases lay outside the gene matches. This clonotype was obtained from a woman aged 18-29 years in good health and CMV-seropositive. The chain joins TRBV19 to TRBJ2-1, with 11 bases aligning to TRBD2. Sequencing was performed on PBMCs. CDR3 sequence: CASTGASGRRYNEQFF. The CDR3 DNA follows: TGTGCCAGTACTGGGGCTAGCGGGAGGAGGTACAATGAGCAGTTCTTC.